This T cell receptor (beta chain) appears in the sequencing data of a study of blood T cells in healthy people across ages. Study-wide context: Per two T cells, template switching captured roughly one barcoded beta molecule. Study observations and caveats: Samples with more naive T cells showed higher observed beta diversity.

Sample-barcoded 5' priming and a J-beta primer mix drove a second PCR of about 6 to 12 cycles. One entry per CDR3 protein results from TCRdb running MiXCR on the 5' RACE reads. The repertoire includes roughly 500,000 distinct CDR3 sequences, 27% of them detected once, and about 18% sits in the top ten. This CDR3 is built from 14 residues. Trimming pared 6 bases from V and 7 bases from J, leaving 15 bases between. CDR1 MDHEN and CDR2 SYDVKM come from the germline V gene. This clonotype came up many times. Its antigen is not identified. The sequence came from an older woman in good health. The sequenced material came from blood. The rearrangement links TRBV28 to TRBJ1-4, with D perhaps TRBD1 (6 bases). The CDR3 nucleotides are TGTGCCAGCAGAGCAGGGGTCGATTCTGAAAAACTGTTTTTT. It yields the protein CASRAGVDSEKLFF.